This T cell receptor beta chain is from a study of control samples from healthy donors and cancer patients. The germline V gene has CDR1 SGHVS and CDR2 FQNEAQ. This CDR3 has 14 residues. V trimming: 3 bases; J trimming: 7 bases; junction bases outside the gene matches: 6. Using immunoSEQ multiplex PCR, the repertoire was profiled, and TCRdb retains in-frame clones only, with some absent. The sample carries about 80,000 clones, 80% to 90% recorded once. The sequence came from a man aged 60-69 years with head and neck cancer. Source material: PBMCs. This chain links TRBV7-8 with TRBJ1-1, with TRBD1 identical over 9 bases. The CDR3 sequence is CASSFGTGIIEAFF. The CDR3 region has the DNA TGTGCCAGCAGCTTCGGGACAGGGATTATTGAAGCTTTCTTT.